This T cell receptor (beta chain) was documented in a study of CXCR3-negative and CXCR3-positive naive CD8 T cells. As for the study in general: Each library gave roughly 1.6 +/- 0.3 million of about 150 million TRB reads.

Notes on the study in general: Naive CXCR3-positive cells had TRB CDR3s more hydrophobic than those of CXCR3-negative naive cells. Comparably high diversity marked both naive subsets, whereas memory CD8+ cells had much lower diversity.

It was by 5' RACE with UMI labels that the TRB cDNA libraries were prepared. TCRdb re-called the 5' RACE reads and gives one entry per CDR3 protein, without DNA. The ten most abundant clones cover about 0.37% of a sample with some 150,000 distinct CDR3 sequences. Germline loops: CDR1 SQVTM, CDR2 ANQGSEA. The CDR3 length is 14 residues. A CD45RO-CCR7+CD27+CD95- profile was what naive CD8+ T cells displayed. Worth noting for this clonotype: Its antigen is unknown.

The specimen was naive CXCR3+ CD8+ T cells from blood. Described subset: CD45RO-CCR7+CD27+CD95- naive CD8+ T cells expressing CXCR3 (TNR3+). This TCR came from a human donor in good health. Some clones in this sample may be carry-over from other donors' samples. The V gene is TRBV29-1, the J gene TRBJ1-4. The CDR3 sequence: CSVEEEVLGEKLFF.